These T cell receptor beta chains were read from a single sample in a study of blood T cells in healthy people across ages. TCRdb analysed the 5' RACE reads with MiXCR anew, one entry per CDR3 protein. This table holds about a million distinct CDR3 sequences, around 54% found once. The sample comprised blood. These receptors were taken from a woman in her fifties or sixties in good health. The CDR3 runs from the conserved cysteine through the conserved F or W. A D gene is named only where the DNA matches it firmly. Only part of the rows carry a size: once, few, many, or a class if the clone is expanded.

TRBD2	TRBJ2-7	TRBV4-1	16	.	CASSSHLPGGSYEQYF	TGCGCCAGCAGCTCACATCTCCCCGGCGGGAGCTACGAGCAGTACTTC
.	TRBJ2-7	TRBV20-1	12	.	CSASRQDYEQYF	TGCAGTGCTAGCCGTCAAGACTACGAGCAGTACTTC
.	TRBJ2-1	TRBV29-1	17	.	CSVSRHLASSSYNEQFF	TGCAGCGTTTCCCGCCATCTAGCGTCGAGCTCCTACAATGAGCAGTTCTTC
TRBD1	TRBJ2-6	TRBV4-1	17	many	CASSQGSGGSGANVLTF	TGCGCCAGCAGCCAAGGATCAGGGGGATCTGGGGCCAACGTCCTGACTTTC
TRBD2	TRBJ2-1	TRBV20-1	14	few	CSAEGAGALNEQFF	TGCAGTGCGGAGGGCGCGGGAGCCTTAAATGAGCAGTTCTTC
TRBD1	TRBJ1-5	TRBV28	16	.	CASMTGTGVQDQPQHF	TGTGCCAGCATGACTGGGACAGGGGTCCAGGATCAGCCCCAGCATTTT
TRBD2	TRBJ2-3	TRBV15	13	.	CATSQREWDTQYF	TGTGCCACCAGCCAGCGGGAGTGGGATACGCAGTATTTT
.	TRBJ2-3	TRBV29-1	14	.	CSIRGHRRADTQYF	TGCAGCATACGCGGCCATAGGCGGGCAGATACGCAGTATTTT
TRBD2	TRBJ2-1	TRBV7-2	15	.	CASSLAGLAYNEQFF	TGTGCCAGCAGCTTAGCGGGACTAGCCTACAATGAGCAGTTCTTC
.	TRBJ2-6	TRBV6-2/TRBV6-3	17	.	CASSYSFQSSGANVLTF	TGTGCCAGCAGTTACTCGTTTCAGTCCTCTGGGGCCAACGTCCTGACTTTC
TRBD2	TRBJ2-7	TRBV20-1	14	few	CSAHTTSGSHEQYF	TGCAGTGCCCATACGACTAGCGGGAGCCACGAGCAGTACTTC
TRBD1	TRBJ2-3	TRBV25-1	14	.	CAGRLQGEVDTQYF	TGTGCCGGCAGACTTCAGGGGGAAGTAGATACGCAGTATTTT
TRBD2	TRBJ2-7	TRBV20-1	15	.	CSARDLRAGGYEQYF	TGCAGTGCTAGAGATCTCCGAGCGGGAGGATACGAGCAGTACTTC
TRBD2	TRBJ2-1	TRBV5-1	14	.	CASSLPSGGDEQFF	TGCGCCAGCAGCTTGCCTAGCGGGGGCGATGAGCAGTTCTTC
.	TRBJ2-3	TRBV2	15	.	CASRGDGGGADTQYF	TGTGCCAGCAGAGGGGACGGAGGGGGGGCAGATACGCAGTATTTT
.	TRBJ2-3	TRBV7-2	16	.	CASSHQTRPSADTQYF	TGTGCCAGCAGCCACCAAACTAGACCGTCTGCCGATACGCAGTATTTT
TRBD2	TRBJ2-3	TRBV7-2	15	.	CASSPRTSGSDTQYF	TGTGCCAGCAGTCCAAGGACTAGCGGGAGTGATACGCAGTATTTT
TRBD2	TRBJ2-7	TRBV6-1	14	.	CAIQNPGRAVEQYF	TGTGCCATTCAGAACCCCGGGAGGGCCGTCGAGCAGTACTTC
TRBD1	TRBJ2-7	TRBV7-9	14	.	CASSSPDRVSEQNF	TGTGCCAGCAGCTCACCGGACAGGGTTTCCGAGCAGAACTTC
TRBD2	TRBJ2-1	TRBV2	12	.	CASRTSGNEQFF	TGTGCCAGCAGAACTAGCGGGAATGAGCAGTTCTTC
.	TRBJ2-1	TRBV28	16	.	CASSLYSSVTYNEQFF	TGTGCCAGCAGTTTATATTCTAGCGTGACTTACAATGAGCAGTTCTTC
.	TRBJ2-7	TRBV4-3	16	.	CASSQERLLGSYEQYF	TGCGCCAGCAGCCAAGAACGACTCCTGGGCTCCTACGAGCAGTACTTC
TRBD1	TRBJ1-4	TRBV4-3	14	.	CAGSQGQRNEKLFF	TGCGCCGGCAGCCAGGGACAGAGGAATGAAAAACTGTTTTTT
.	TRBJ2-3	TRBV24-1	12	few	CATSDRGVTQYF	TGTGCCACCAGTGATCGAGGTGTAACGCAGTATTTT
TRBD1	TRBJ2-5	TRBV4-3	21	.	CASSHPGQGNPQGYPLETQYF	TGCGCCAGCAGCCACCCCGGACAGGGTAACCCTCAGGGGTATCCACTAGAGACCCAGTACTTC
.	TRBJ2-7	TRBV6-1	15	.	CASSEAPGVGYEQYF	TGTGCCAGCAGTGAAGCCCCGGGAGTAGGGTACGAGCAGTACTTC
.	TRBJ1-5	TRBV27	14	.	CASSLLVGDQPQHF	TGTGCCAGCAGTTTATTAGTGGGGGACCAGCCCCAGCATTTT
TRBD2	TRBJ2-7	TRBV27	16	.	CASSVLAGFGSGEQYF	TGTGCCAGCTCGGTACTAGCGGGATTTGGGTCCGGCGAGCAGTACTTC
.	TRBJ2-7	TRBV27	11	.	CASLWGNEQYF	TGTGCCAGCCTCTGGGGGAACGAGCAGTACTTC
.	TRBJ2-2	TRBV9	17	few	CASSVVSGRRNTGELFF	TGTGCCAGCAGCGTAGTCTCTGGGAGGCGGAACACCGGGGAGCTGTTTTTT
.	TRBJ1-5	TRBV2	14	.	CAGSELAVYQPQHF	TGTGCCGGCAGTGAACTGGCAGTATATCAGCCCCAGCATTTT
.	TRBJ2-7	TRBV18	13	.	CASSPSEGDEQYF	TGTGCCAGCTCACCCAGCGAGGGGGACGAGCAGTACTTC
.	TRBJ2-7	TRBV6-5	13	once	CASTPAGAYEQYF	TGTGCCAGCACCCCGGCTGGAGCCTACGAGCAGTACTTC